This TCR beta chain was identified during a study of blood T cells in healthy people across ages. This clonotype was observed a few times. The study recruited healthy Caucasian donors from Russia who were aged about 6 to 95. Primed by a sample-barcoded 5' primer and a J-beta primer mix, a second PCR proceeded for about 6 to 11 cycles. TCRdb re-called the 5' RACE reads through MiXCR, storing one row per CDR3 protein. The table lists about 540,000 distinct CDR3 sequences, less than 25% of them singletons. The same sample was also used in a study of T cells of mothers and their children.

The specimen was blood. This receptor was obtained from a boy under 18 in good health.

The CDR3 nucleotides are TGTGCCAGCAGCTTAGTATTGCTCCCTGGGGCCAACGTCCTGACTTTC. Its protein product is CASSLVLLPGANVLTF. The chain uses TRBV7-9 and TRBJ2-6; D is undetermined. Between the trimmed V and J ends, which lost 1 base and 2 bases, there was a span of 9 bases. This CDR3 contains 16 residues. The germline CDR1 and CDR2 sequences are SEHNR and FQNEAQ (reference sequence).